One and the same sample provided the 20 T cell receptor beta chains below, sequenced in a study of blood T cell repertoires in COVID-19. Profiling relied on immunoSEQ multiplex PCR, and the TCRdb table lists in-frame clones only, not all of them. This sample has about 310,000 clones, with roughly 87% found just once. Sequenced: PBMCs or T cells enriched from blood (not recorded which). These receptors were obtained from a woman younger than 35 who had recovered from COVID-19.

The chain links TRBV14 to TRBJ2-7, with 7 bases matching TRBD1. Germline CDR1 and CDR2: SGHDN and FVKESK. The CDR3 has 15 residues. Losses at the gene ends were 0 bases for V and 4 bases for J; bases not matched to a gene: 6. The CDR3 DNA reads TGTGCCAGCAGCCAAGATGACAGGGCACCATACGAGCAGTACTTC. Protein sequence: CASSQDDRAPYEQYF.

V gene TRBV28 combines with J gene TRBJ2-7; 9 positions match TRBD1. This CDR3 is built from 19 residues. Germline CDR1 MDHEN, CDR2 SYDVKM. Germline trimming cut 2 bases from V and 6 bases from J; bases unmatched to any gene: 20. CDR3 residues: CASSLRDRDVFGGPCEQYF. The CDR3 bases are TGTGCCAGCAGTTTACGGGACAGGGATGTGTTTGGGGGGCCTTGCGAGCAGTACTTC.

In DNA form, the CDR3 reads TGTGCCAGCAGCCCAAGACGGGGGGGAATCTACAATGAGCAGTTCTTC. Amino acids: CASSPRRGGIYNEQFF. This sequence joins TRBV28 and TRBJ2-1; 8 bases match TRBD2. The CDR3 covers 16 residues. J gave up 3 bases and V 6 bases, and 10 bases lay outside the gene matches. In germline, CDR1 is MDHEN, CDR2 SYDVKM. Drawing the rest from reference TRBV28 and TRBJ2-1, the complete variable domain is DVKVTQSSRYLVKRTGEKVFLECVQDMDHENMFWYRQDPGLGLRLIYFSYDVKMKEKGDIPEGYSVSREKKERFSLILESASTNQTSMYLCASSPRRGGIYNEQFFGPGTRLTVL.

This sequence joins TRBV19 and TRBJ2-3; 8 nucleotides line up with TRBD2. The CDR3 has 18 residues. Germline CDR1 and CDR2: LNHDA and SQIVND (reference sequence). V was pared by 3 bases and J by 2 bases, with 13 bases of the junction left unmatched. The CDR3 loop is CASSISDFLAGATDTQYF. CDR3 in DNA: TGTGCCAGTAGTATTTCCGACTTTCTAGCGGGTGCCACAGATACGCAGTATTTT.

This chain connects TRBV7-2 to TRBJ1-5; weak D call: TRBD1 (5 bases). V gave up 4 bases and J gave up 7 bases, with 17 bases separating them. CDR1 and CDR2 (germline): SGHTA, FQGNSA. The CDR3 consists of 15 residues. CDR3 nucleotide sequence: TGTGCCAGCAGCTCTCTCGGGGGGATTCGGCAGCCCCAGCATTTT. This sequence encodes CASSSLGGIRQPQHF.

This clone was observed once. An end of the junction does not agree with germline; a read error may underlie this. The chain recombines TRBV12-3 or TRBV12-4 with TRBJ2-7, with 9 bases fitting TRBD1. The CDR3 length is 12 residues. The DNA for the CDR3 is TGTGCCAGCAGTTTGGATGGGGACAGGGCTGCCTTC. Its translation is CASSLDGDRAAF.

The chain combines TRBV11-2 with TRBJ2-7; tentative D call: TRBD2 (6 bases). The germline CDR1 and CDR2 sequences are SGHAT and FQNNGV. The V end lost 5 bases, the J end lost 0 bases, and 8 bases lay between the germline ends. The CDR3 loop spans 13 amino acids. The CDR3, as DNA: TGTGCCAGCAGCGCGGGACTCTCCTACGAGCAGTACTTC. Amino acids: CASSAGLSYEQYF.

The V gene is TRBV7-3, the J gene TRBJ2-1; possible D gene TRBD1, 6 bases. CDR1 and CDR2 from the germline V gene are SGHTA and FQGTGA. Trimming pared 3 bases from V and 9 bases from J, leaving 15 bases between. The CDR3 loop spans 14 amino acids. DNA for the CDR3: TGTGCCAGCAGCTTGGGGGCCGACGTCCGTGAGCAGTTCTTC. Translated, it gives CASSLGADVREQFF.

This chain uses TRBV2 with TRBJ1-1; D remains ambiguous. This CDR3 comprises 13 residues. Trimming stripped 6 bases from V and 5 bases from J, with 13 bases between. CDR1 and CDR2 from the germline V gene are SNHLY and FYNNEI. This CDR3 is CASSPEGRTEAFF. The CDR3 nucleotides read TGTGCCAGCAGCCCGGAGGGCAGGACTGAAGCTTTCTTT.

V and J are TRBV29-1 and TRBJ2-2; 8 bases map to TRBD1. CDR3 length equals 12 residues. V was clipped by 6 bases and J by 10 bases; unmatched bases: 7. Per germline, CDR1 SQVTM and CDR2 ANQGSEA. CDR3 in amino acids: CSVQGATKELFF. CDR3 coding DNA: TGCAGCGTGCAGGGGGCAACGAAGGAGCTGTTTTTT.

This sequence joins TRBV28 and TRBJ1-6, with TRBD1 identical over 8 bases. Losses at the gene ends were 1 base for V and 8 bases for J; bases not matched to a gene: 7. The CDR3 is made up of 16 amino acids. CDR1 is MDHEN, CDR2 SYDVKM, per germline. CDR3 sequence: CASSLSPTTGDSPLHF. Here the CDR3 DNA reads TGTGCCAGCAGTTTATCCCCCACGACAGGGGATTCACCCCTCCACTTT.

The rearrangement uses TRBV15 and TRBJ1-2; maybe TRBD1 (5 bases). Germline V CDR1 and CDR2: LNHNV, YYDKDF (reference sequence). CDR3 length: 14 amino acids. The V end was cut by 0 bases, the J end by 4 bases, with 9 bases between. CDR3 residues: CATSRDLGGYGYTF. The CDR3 DNA is TGTGCCACCAGCAGAGATTTGGGGGGCTATGGCTACACCTTC.

The CDR3: CASQWYRGTDTQYF. The CDR3 DNA follows: TGTGCCAGCCAGTGGTACAGGGGCACAGATACGCAGTATTTT. V gene TRBV6-5 combines with J gene TRBJ2-3; weak D call: TRBD1 (6 bases). V lost 8 bases to trimming and J lost 1 base, with 13 bases between them. CDR3 length: 14 residues. CDR1 is MNHEY, CDR2 SVGAGI, per germline.

This rearrangement joins TRBV7-9 to TRBJ1-2; no definite D call. The CDR3 contains 13 residues. V gave up 2 bases and J gave up 7 bases, with 11 bases separating them. Germline lookup yields CDR1 SEHNR and CDR2 FQNEAQ (reference sequence). In nucleotides, the CDR3 is TGTGCCAGCAGCTTACTTTTGTCCTCTGGCTACACCTTC. Translating it yields CASSLLLSSGYTF.

This chain links TRBV28 with TRBJ2-7; the match to TRBD1 covers 9 bases. With 6 bases clipped from V and 3 bases from J, the junction kept 12 bases outside the gene matches. Germline CDR1 and CDR2: MDHEN and SYDVKM. This CDR3 region has 16 residues. The CDR3, as DNA: TGTGCCAGCAGACGAAAAGCGGGACAGGGTCACTACGAGCAGTACTTC. It translates to CASRRKAGQGHYEQYF.

This clone was seen only a few times. The J gene is TRBJ2-4, the V gene TRBV7-2, with D possibly being TRBD2 (5 bases). Germline V gives CDR1 SGHTA, CDR2 FQGNSA. The CDR3 runs to 16 residues. V lost 2 bases to trimming and J lost 4 bases, with 15 bases between them. The CDR3 nucleotides are TGTGCCAGCAGCTTATTAGTGGGAGAAGCTAAAAACATTCAGTACTTC. Residues: CASSLLVGEAKNIQYF. Full variable domain (remainder filled in from reference TRBV7-2 and TRBJ2-4): GAGVSQSPSNKVTEKGKDVELRCDPISGHTALYWYRQSLGQGLEFLIYFQGNSAPDKSGLPSDRFSAERTGGSVSTLTIQRTQQEDSAVYLCASSLLVGEAKNIQYFGAGTRLSVL.

The chain links TRBV27 to TRBJ2-1; 9 bases fit TRBD2. Trimming removed 6 bases from V and 9 bases from J; junction bases left unmatched: 9. The CDR3 is 14 residues long. Germline V lookup: CDR1 MNHEY, CDR2 SMNVEV (reference sequence). The CDR3 region is CASRPGGGAVEQFF. DNA of the CDR3: TGTGCCAGCAGGCCTGGCGGGGGGGCCGTTGAGCAGTTCTTC.

This rearrangement joins TRBV30 to TRBJ1-2; D is ambiguous. The CDR3 covers 14 residues. Trimming left V 0 bases short and J 8 bases short, with 16 bases between. CDR1 and CDR2 from the germline V gene are GTSNPN and SVGIG (reference sequence). The CDR3 nucleotides are TGTGCCTGGAGTGTGGCAGGACTTTGGGGAGGCTACACCTTC. Protein sequence: CAWSVAGLWGGYTF.

The chain employs TRBV5-1 and TRBJ2-3; 7 bases line up with TRBD1. Germline trimming cut 4 bases from V and 1 base from J; bases unmatched to any gene: 6. Germline V gene sequence: CDR1 SGHRS, CDR2 YFSETQ. The CDR3 is 15 residues long. CDR3 amino acids: CASSTQGKRTDTQYF. The CDR3 DNA reads as TGCGCCAGCAGCACACAGGGGAAACGCACAGATACGCAGTATTTT.

V is TRBV9 and J is TRBJ2-3, with a tentative D call TRBD2 (5 bases). The CDR3 covers 13 residues. The V end was cut by 3 bases, the J end by 6 bases, with 11 bases between. Per the germline V gene, CDR1 is SGDLS and CDR2 is YYNGEE. CDR3 loop: CASSALVEDTQYF. DNA of the CDR3: TGTGCCAGCAGCGCACTAGTTGAGGATACGCAGTATTTT.